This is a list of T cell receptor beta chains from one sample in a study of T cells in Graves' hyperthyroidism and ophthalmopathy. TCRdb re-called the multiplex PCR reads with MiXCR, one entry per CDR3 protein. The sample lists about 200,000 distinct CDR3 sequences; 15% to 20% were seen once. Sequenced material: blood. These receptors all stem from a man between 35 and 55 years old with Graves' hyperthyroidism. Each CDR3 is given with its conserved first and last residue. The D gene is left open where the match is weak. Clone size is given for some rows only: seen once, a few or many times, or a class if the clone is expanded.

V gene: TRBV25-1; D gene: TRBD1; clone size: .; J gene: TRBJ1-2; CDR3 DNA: TGTGCCAGCAGGACGGGACAGGGCGGCTATGGCTACACCTTC; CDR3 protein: CASRTGQGGYGYTF
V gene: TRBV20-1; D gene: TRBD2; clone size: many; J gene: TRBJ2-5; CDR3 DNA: TGCAGTGCTAGTAGCGGGGCAGCGGAGACCCAGTACTTC; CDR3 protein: CSASSGAAETQYF
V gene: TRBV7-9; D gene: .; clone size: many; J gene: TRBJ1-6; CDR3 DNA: TGTGCCAGCAGCTTAGGGGCAGATTCACCCCTCCACTTT; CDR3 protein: CASSLGADSPLHF
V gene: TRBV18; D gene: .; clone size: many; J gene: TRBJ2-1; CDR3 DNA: TGTGCCAGCTCGCTGGTTTTGCTCAATGAGCAGTTCTTC; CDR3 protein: CASSLVLLNEQFF
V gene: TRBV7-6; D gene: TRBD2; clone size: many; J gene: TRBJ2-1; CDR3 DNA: TGTGCCAGCAGCCTCGGGACTAGCGGGTGGTCCTACAATGAGCAGTTCTTC; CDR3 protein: CASSLGTSGWSYNEQFF
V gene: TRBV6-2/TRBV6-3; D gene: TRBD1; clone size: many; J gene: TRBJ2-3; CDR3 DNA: TGTGCCAGCAGTTATGGTTGGACAGGGACGACAGATACGCAGTATTTT; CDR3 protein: CASSYGWTGTTDTQYF
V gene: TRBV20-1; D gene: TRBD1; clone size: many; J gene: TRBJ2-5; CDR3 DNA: TGCAGTGCTACCTTCCTAAACAGGGGCCAAGAGACCCAGTACTTC; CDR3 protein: CSATFLNRGQETQYF
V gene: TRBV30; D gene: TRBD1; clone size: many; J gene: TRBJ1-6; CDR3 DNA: TGTGCCTGGAGGGACAGGGGATTTAATTCACCCCTCCACTTT; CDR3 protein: CAWRDRGFNSPLHF
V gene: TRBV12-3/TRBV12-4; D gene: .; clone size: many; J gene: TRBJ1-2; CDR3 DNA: TGTGCCAGCAGTCCAGGGGAGGACTATGGCTACACCTTC; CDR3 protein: CASSPGEDYGYTF
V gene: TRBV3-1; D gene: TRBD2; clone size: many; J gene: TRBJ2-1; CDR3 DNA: TGTGCCAGCAGCCAAGGCCTAGCGGGAGTGCCCATCAATGAGCAGTTCTTC; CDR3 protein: CASSQGLAGVPINEQFF
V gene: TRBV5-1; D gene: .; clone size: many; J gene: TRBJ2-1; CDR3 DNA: TGCGCCAGCAGTCCAGAGGGGGGGTACAATGAGCAGTTCTTC; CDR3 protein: CASSPEGGYNEQFF
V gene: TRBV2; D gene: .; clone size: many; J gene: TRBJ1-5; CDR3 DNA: TGTGCCAGCAGTGAAGGCCTATTAGGGGGCAATCAGCCCCAGCATTTT; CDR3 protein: CASSEGLLGGNQPQHF
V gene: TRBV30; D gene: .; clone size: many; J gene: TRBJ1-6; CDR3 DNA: TGTGCCTGGAGTGTGGTGTCCTATAATTCACCCCTCCACTTT; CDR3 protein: CAWSVVSYNSPLHF
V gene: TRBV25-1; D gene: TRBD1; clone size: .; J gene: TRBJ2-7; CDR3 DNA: TGTGCCAGCAGTACGCCGGGACAGGGCTACGAGCAGTACTTC; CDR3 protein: CASSTPGQGYEQYF
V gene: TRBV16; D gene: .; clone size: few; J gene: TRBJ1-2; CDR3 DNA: TGTGCCAGCAGCCAATTGGCCAGGGTAGCCTATGGCTACACCTTC; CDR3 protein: CASSQLARVAYGYTF
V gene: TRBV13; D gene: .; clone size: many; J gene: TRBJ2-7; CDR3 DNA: TGTGCCAGCAGCCCGTACTACAGTGGATCCTACGAGCAGTACTTC; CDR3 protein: CASSPYYSGSYEQYF
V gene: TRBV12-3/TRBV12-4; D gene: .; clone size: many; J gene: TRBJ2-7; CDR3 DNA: TGTGCCAGCAGAGGGGGGTTCGGCGAGCAGTACTTC; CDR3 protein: CASRGGFGEQYF
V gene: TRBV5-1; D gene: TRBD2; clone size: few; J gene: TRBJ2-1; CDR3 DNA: TGCGCCAGCAGCCCAGGGACTAGCGGGGGGTTCCTCCTTTTAAATGAGCAGTTCTTC; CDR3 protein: CASSPGTSGGFLLLNEQFF
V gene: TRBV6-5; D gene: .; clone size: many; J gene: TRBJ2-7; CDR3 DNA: TGTGCCAGCAGTTACTCCGCGGGGACCTCCTACGAGCAGTACTTC; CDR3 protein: CASSYSAGTSYEQYF
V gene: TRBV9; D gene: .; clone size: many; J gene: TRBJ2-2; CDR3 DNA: TGTGCCAGCAGCACCAATCACCGGGACCCTAACACCGGGGAGCTGTTTTTT; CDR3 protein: CASSTNHRDPNTGELFF
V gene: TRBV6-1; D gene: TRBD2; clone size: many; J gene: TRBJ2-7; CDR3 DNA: TGTGCCAGCGGGAGGGGAACGGACCTGGAGCAGTACTTC; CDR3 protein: CASGRGTDLEQYF
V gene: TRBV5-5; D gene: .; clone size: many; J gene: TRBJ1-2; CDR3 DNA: TGTGCCAGCAGCTTGTCACCCGCTTATGGCTACACCTTC; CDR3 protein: CASSLSPAYGYTF
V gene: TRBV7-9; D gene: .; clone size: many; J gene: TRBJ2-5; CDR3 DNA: TGTGCCAGCAGCCCTCGCGCGACGGGCCAAGAGACCCAGTACTTC; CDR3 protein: CASSPRATGQETQYF
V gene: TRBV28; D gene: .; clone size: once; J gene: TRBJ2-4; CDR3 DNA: TGTGCCAGCAGTTTTCCTGGGGGCGGGAGTGGGAACATTCAGTACTTC; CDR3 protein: CASSFPGGGSGNIQYF
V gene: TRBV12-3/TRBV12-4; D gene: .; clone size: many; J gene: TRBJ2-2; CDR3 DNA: TGTGCCAGCAGTTCCGACCGAGGAAGGGCCGGGGAGCTGTTTTTT; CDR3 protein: CASSSDRGRAGELFF
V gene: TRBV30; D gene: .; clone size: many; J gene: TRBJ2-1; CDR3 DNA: TGTGCCTGGAGTGTGACCCGATACAATGAGCAGTTCTTC; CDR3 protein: CAWSVTRYNEQFF
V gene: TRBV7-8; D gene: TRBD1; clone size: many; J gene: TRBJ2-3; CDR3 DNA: TGTGCCAGCAGCAAGGGACAGGGTCTCGTCGATACGCAGTATTTT; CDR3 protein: CASSKGQGLVDTQYF
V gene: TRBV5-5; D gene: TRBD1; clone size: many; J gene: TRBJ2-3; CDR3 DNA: TGTGCCAGCAGCCTAAGTCCCGGGACAGGGGGAGATACGCAGTATTTT; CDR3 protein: CASSLSPGTGGDTQYF
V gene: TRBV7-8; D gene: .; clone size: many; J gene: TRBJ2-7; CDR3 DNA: TGTGCCAGCAGCTTAGCGGTTCCAGGGAACGAGCAGTACTTC; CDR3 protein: CASSLAVPGNEQYF
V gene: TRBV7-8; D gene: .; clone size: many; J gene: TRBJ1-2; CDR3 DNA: TGTGCCAGCAGCCCCGGACCTAAGGACTATGGCTACACCTTC; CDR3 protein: CASSPGPKDYGYTF
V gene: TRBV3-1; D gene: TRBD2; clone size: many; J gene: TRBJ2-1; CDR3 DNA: TGTGCCAGCAGCCAAGAATTAGCGGGGGGCTACAATGAGCAGTTCTTC; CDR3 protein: CASSQELAGGYNEQFF
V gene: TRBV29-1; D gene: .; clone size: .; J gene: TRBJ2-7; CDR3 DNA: TGCAGCGTTAAAACAGCCTCCTGCGAGCAGTACTTC; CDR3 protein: CSVKTASCEQYF
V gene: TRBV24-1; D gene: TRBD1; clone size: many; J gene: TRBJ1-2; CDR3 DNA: TGTGCCACCAGTGCGGGACAGGGAAACTATGGCTACACCTTC; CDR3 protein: CATSAGQGNYGYTF